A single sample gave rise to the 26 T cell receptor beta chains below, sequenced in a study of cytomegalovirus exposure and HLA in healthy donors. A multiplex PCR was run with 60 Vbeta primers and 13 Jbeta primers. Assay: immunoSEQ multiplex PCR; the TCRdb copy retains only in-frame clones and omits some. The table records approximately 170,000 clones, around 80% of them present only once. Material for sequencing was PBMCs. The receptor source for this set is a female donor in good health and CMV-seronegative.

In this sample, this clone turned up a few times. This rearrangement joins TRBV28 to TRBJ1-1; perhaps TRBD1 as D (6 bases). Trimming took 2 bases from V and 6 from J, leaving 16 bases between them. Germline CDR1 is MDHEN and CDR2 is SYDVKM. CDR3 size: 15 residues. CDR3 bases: TGTGCCAGCAGTTTACGGCAGGGGATAATCGCTGAAGCTTTCTTT. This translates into CASSLRQGIIAEAFF.

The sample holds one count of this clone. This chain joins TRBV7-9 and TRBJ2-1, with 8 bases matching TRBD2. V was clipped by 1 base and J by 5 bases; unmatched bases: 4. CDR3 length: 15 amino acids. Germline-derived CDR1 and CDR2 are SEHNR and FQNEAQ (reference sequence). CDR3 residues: CASSLEAAGDNEQFF. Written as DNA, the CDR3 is TGTGCCAGCAGCTTAGAGGCAGCGGGAGACAATGAGCAGTTCTTC.

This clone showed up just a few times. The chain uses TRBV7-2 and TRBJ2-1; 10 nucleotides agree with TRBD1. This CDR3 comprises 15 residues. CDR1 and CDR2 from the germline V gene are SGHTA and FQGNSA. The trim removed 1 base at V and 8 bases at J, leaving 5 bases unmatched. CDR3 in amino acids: CASSLVRDRGYEQFF. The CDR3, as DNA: TGTGCCAGCAGCTTAGTGAGGGACAGGGGATATGAGCAGTTCTTC.

The CDR3 DNA reads as TGTGCCAGCAGCCAAGATAATCCAGGGGGCTATGGCTACACCTTC. This sequence encodes CASSQDNPGGYGYTF. The chain carries TRBV4-2 and TRBJ1-2; 7 bases are shared with TRBD1. Germline trimming cut 0 bases from V and 4 bases from J; bases unmatched to any gene: 5. This CDR3 spans 15 amino acids. Per germline, CDR1 LGHNA and CDR2 YNFKEQ.

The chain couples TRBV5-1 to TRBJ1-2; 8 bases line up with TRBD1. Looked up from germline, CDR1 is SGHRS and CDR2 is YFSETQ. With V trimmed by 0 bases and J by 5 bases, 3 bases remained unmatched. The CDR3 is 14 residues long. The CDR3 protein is CASSLGDRFYGYTF. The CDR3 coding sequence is TGCGCCAGCAGCTTGGGGGACAGGTTTTATGGCTACACCTTC. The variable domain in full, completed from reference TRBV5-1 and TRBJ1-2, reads KAGVTQTPRYLIKTRGQQVTLSCSPISGHRSVSWYQQTPGQGLQFLFEYFSETQRNKGNFPGRFSGRQFSNSRSEMNVSTLELGDSALYLCASSLGDRFYGYTFGSGTRLTVV.

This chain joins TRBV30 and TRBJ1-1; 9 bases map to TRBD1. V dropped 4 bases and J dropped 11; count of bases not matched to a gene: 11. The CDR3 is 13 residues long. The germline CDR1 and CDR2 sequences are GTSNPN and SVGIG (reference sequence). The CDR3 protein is CAWTRDRGLVAFF. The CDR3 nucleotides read TGTGCCTGGACCCGTGACAGGGGGTTGGTCGCTTTCTTT.

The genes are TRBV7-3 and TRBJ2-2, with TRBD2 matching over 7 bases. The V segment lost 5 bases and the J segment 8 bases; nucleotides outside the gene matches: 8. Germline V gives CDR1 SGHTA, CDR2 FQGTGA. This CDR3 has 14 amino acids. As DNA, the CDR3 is TGTGCCAGCAGCCGGACTAGTGGGGTGGGGGAGCTGTTTTTT. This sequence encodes CASSRTSGVGELFF. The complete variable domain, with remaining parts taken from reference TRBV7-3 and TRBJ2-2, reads GAGVSQTPSNKVTEKGKYVELRCDPISGHTALYWYRQSLGQGPEFLIYFQGTGAADDSGLPNDRFFAVRPEGSVSTLKIQRTERGDSAVYLCASSRTSGVGELFFGEGSRLTVL.

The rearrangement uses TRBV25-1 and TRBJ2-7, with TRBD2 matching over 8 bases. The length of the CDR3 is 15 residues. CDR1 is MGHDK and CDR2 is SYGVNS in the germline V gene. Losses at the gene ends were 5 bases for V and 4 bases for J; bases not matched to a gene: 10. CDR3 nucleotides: TGTGCCAGCAGTCCGGGGGGGACTACCCTTTACGAGCAGTACTTC. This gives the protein CASSPGGTTLYEQYF.

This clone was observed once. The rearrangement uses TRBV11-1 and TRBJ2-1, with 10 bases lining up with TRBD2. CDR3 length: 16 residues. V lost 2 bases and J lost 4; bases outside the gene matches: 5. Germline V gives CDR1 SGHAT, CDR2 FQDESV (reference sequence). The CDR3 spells CASSLIAGGLYNEQFF. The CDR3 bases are TGTGCCAGCAGCTTAATAGCGGGAGGACTTTACAATGAGCAGTTCTTC.

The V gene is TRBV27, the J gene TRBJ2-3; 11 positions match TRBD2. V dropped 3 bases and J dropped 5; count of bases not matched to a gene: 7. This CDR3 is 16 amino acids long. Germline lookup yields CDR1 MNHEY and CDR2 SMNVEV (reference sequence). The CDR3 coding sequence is TGTGCCAGCAGTTTTGCTAGCGGGGGGCATAAAGATACGCAGTATTTT. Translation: CASSFASGGHKDTQYF.

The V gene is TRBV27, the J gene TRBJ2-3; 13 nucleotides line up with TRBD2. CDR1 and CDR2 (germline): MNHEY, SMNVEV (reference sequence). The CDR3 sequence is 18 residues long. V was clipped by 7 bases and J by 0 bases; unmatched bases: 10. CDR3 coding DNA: TGTGCCAGCAAGCCTGGACTAGCGGGGGATAGAAGCACAGATACGCAGTATTTT. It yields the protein CASKPGLAGDRSTDTQYF.

CDR3 protein: CASSYSDRGRTGELFF. The CDR3 DNA is TGTGCCAGCAGTTACTCGGACAGGGGGCGAACCGGGGAGCTGTTTTTT. The V call is TRBV6-6, the J call TRBJ2-2; 11 nucleotides agree with TRBD1. Germline loops: CDR1 MNHNY, CDR2 SVGAGI (reference sequence). The CDR3 consists of 16 residues. The V segment lost 0 bases and the J segment 5 bases; nucleotides outside the gene matches: 2.

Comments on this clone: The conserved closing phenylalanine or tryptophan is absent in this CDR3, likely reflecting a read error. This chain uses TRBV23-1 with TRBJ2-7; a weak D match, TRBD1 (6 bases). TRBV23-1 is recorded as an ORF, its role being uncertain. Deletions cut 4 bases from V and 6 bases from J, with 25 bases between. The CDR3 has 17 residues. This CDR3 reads CASSPRQEAYYFAEQYL. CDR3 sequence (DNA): TGCGCCAGCAGTCCTCGACAGGAAGCGTACTATTTCGCCGAGCAGTACCTC.

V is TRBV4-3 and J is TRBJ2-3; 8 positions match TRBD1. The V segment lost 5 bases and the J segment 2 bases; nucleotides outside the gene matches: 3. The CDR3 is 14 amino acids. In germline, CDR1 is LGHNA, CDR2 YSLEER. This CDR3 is CASSEDRATDTQYF. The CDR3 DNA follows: TGCGCCAGCAGCGAGGACAGGGCCACAGATACGCAGTATTTT.

CDR3: CASTQGFRQPQHF. In DNA form, the CDR3 reads TGTGCCAGCACTCAGGGGTTTCGTCAGCCCCAGCATTTT. The chain carries TRBV6-5 and TRBJ1-5; D might be TRBD1 (6 bases). V was cut by 7 bases and J by 6 bases, with 13 bases left in between. Germline V lookup: CDR1 MNHEY, CDR2 SVGAGI. This CDR3 has 13 residues.

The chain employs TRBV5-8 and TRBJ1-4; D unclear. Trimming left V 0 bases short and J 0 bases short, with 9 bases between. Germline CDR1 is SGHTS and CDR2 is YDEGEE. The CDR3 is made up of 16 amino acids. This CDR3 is CASSLDGLATNEKLFF. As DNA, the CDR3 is TGTGCCAGCAGCTTGGACGGACTCGCAACTAATGAAAAACTGTTTTTT.

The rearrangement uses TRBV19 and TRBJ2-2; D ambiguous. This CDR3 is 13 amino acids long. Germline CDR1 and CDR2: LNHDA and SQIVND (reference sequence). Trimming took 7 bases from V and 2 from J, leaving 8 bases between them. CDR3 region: CASIRRNTGELFF. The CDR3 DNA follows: TGTGCCAGTATCAGAAGAAACACCGGGGAGCTGTTTTTT.

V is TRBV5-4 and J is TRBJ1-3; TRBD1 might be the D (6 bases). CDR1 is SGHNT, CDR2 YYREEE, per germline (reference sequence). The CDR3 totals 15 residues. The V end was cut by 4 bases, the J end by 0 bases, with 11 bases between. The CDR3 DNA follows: TGTGCCAGCAGCATAGGGGGTAACTCTGGAAACACCATATATTTT. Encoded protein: CASSIGGNSGNTIYF. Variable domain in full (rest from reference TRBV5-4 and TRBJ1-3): ETGVTQSPTHLIKTRGQQVTLRCSSQSGHNTVSWYQQALGQGPQFIFQYYREEENGRGNFPPRFSGLQFPNYSSELNVNALELDDSALYLCASSIGGNSGNTIYFGEGSWLTVV.

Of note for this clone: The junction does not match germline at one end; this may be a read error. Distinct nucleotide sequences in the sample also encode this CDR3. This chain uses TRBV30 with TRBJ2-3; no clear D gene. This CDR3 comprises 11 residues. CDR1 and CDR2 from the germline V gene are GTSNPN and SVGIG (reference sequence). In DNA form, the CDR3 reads TGTGCTTGGAGTGTACTGGATACGCAGTATTTT. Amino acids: CAWSVLDTQYF.

Written as DNA, the CDR3 is TGTGCACTATATTCTGGAAACACCATATATTTT. It encodes CALYSGNTIYF. The chain employs TRBV30 and TRBJ1-3; no firm D call. Per germline, CDR1 GTSNPN and CDR2 SVGIG (reference sequence). This CDR3 has 11 residues.

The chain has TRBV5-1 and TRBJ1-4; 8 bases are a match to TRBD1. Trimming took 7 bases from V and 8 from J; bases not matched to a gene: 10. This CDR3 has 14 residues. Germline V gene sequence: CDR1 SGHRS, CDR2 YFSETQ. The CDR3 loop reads CASQNDRGGEKLFF. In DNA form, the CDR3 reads TGCGCCAGCCAGAACGACAGGGGAGGGGAAAAACTGTTTTTT.

As DNA, the CDR3 is TGTGCCAGCAGCTTGACTAGCGGGGGGGTTCAAGGTACGCAGTATTTT. Translation gives CASSLTSGGVQGTQYF. This rearrangement joins TRBV11-2 to TRBJ2-3; 14 bases fit TRBD2. J was trimmed by 8 bases and V by 3 bases; bases with no gene match: 7. Germline V gene sequence: CDR1 SGHAT, CDR2 FQNNGV. This CDR3 contains 16 residues.

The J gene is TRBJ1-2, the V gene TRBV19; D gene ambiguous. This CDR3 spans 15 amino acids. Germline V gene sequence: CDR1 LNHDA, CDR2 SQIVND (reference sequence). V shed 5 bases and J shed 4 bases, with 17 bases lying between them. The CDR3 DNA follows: TGTGCCAGTAGTCGACACGGGAGCGGAGTCTATGGCTACACCTTC. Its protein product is CASSRHGSGVYGYTF.

The CDR3 DNA is TGTGCCAGCAGCTTGGGCGGGGGGCCACCAGATACGCAGTATTTT. Protein product: CASSLGGGPPDTQYF. The rearrangement uses TRBV7-2 and TRBJ2-3, with 8 bases aligning to TRBD2. Germline V gives CDR1 SGHTA, CDR2 FQGNSA. This CDR3 has 15 amino acids. The V and J ends lost 3 bases and 4 bases, in that order; junction bases with no gene match: 6.

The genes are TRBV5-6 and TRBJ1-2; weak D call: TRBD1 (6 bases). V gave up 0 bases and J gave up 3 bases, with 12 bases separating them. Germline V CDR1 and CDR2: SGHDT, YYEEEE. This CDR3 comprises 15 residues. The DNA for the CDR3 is TGTGCCAGCAGCTTGGTAGGGGGGGGTGACTATGGCTACACCTTC. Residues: CASSLVGGGDYGYTF.

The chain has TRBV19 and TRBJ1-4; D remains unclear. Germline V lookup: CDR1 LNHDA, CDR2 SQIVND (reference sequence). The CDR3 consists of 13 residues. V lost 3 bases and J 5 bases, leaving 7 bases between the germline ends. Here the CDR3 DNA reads TGTGCCAGTAGTATTGCGGGGAATGAAAAACTGTTTTTT. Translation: CASSIAGNEKLFF.